This is a list of T cell receptor beta chains from one sample in a study of CD8 T cells in Susac syndrome. TCRdb fed the immunoSEQ multiplex PCR reads into MiXCR, producing one record per CDR3 protein. The sample contains about 280,000 distinct CDR3 sequences, roughly 81% of which appear only once. The sample consisted of CD8+ T cells from PBMCs. The receptors come from a human donor with multiple sclerosis. CDR3s include the opening cysteine and the closing phenylalanine or tryptophan. D genes are given only for firm matches. Clone size, where shown, is once, few, many, or a class for clones that have expanded.

d_call cdr3_length j_call clone_size v_call cdr3_nt cdr3_aa
- 12 TRBJ2-7 - TRBV27 TGTGCCAGCAGTTCGACAGTTTACGAGCAGTACTTC CASSSTVYEQYF
TRBD2 15 TRBJ2-3 - TRBV20-1 TGCAGTGCTCTCGGACTAGACTCGCGGAGAGATACGCAGTATTTT CSALGLDSRRDTQYF
TRBD1 14 TRBJ2-7 - TRBV5-1 TGCGCCAGCAGTCTATGGGACAGGGCACACGAGCAGTACTTC CASSLWDRAHEQYF
- 16 TRBJ2-1 once TRBV7-8 TGTGCCAGCAGCCAAGCGTCGGGAATTTCCTACAATGAGCAGTTCTTC CASSQASGISYNEQFF
- 13 TRBJ1-2 - TRBV9 TGTGCCAGCAGCCTTTCTGGGGGCTATGGCTACACCTTC CASSLSGGYGYTF
- 14 TRBJ1-2 - TRBV6-5 TGTGCCAGCAGTTACTGGGGGACCCTCTATGGCTACACCTTC CASSYWGTLYGYTF
TRBD2 14 TRBJ2-7 - TRBV30 TGTGCCTGGACTCTACTAGCGGGAGACGCCGGGCAGTACTTC CAWTLLAGDAGQYF
- 15 TRBJ2-3 - TRBV7-7 TGTGCTAGCAGCTTAATTTCCGAAGACACAGATACGCAGTATTTT CASSLISEDTDTQYF
- 12 TRBJ1-2 - TRBV3-1 TGTGCCAGCAGCCCCCCGGATTCCGGCTACACCTTC CASSPPDSGYTF
- 13 TRBJ2-2 - TRBV7-9 TGTGCCAGCCAGGGTTCGAACACCGGGGAGCTGTTTTTT CASQGSNTGELFF
TRBD2 15 TRBJ2-1 few TRBV9 TGTGCCAGCAGTGGGACTAGCGGGAGGGACAATGAGCAGTTCTTC CASSGTSGRDNEQFF
- 17 TRBJ1-1 once TRBV7-9 TGTGCCAGCAGCCCTCCCAAACGACAGCTCATGAACACTGAAGCTTTCTTT CASSPPKRQLMNTEAFF
- 13 TRBJ2-1 - TRBV13 TGTGCCAGCAGCCCCCCTAGCCGCGATGAGCAGTTCTTC CASSPPSRDEQFF
- 15 TRBJ1-5 - TRBV20-1 TGCAGTGCTAGAGATCGTGGGGAAAGCACAGATACGCAGCATTTT CSARDRGESTDTQHF
- 14 TRBJ2-7 - TRBV28 TGTGCCAGCAGTCCCCTCCCTTCGGGCTACGAGCAGTACTTC CASSPLPSGYEQYF
TRBD2 13 TRBJ2-7 many TRBV7-9 TGTGCCAGCTCTAGCGGGAGCTCCTACGAGCAGTACTTC CASSSGSSYEQYF
- 15 TRBJ2-1 - TRBV19 TGTGCCAGTAGTATACCGGCGGCAGGCCTCAATGAGCAGTTCTTC CASSIPAAGLNEQFF
- 14 TRBJ1-1 - TRBV9 TGTGCCAGCAGCGTAAAGGGGACGAACACTGAAGCTTTCTTT CASSVKGTNTEAFF
TRBD2 16 TRBJ2-3 - TRBV9 TGTGCCAGCAGCGCCCGAGCGGGAGGGGTGATAGATACGCAGTATTTT CASSARAGGVIDTQYF
TRBD2 16 TRBJ2-3 - TRBV27 TGTGCCAGCAGTCTTCCGGGACTAGCGGGAAGGAATACGCAGTATTTT CASSLPGLAGRNTQYF
TRBD1 16 TRBJ2-7 - TRBV25-1 TGTGCCAGCAGTGAATTTTTACCGGGACAGGTCAACGAGCAGTACTTC CASSEFLPGQVNEQYF
TRBD2 15 TRBJ2-7 once TRBV27 TGTGCCAGCAGTTTTTCCCGCGGGAGGGACTACGAGCAGTACTTC CASSFSRGRDYEQYF
- 14 TRBJ1-1 - TRBV27 TGTGCCAGCAGTTTAAGACGGGGGAAACCTGAAGCTTTCTTT CASSLRRGKPEAFF
- 14 TRBJ2-1 - TRBV4-1 TGCGCCAGCAGCCAAGAATCAGGTTACAATGAGCAGTTCTTC CASSQESGYNEQFF
- 15 TRBJ2-2 - TRBV19 TGTGCCAGTAGTATCGAGGACTCTAACACCGGGGAGCTGTTTTTT CASSIEDSNTGELFF
TRBD1 15 TRBJ2-5 - TRBV28 TGTGCCAGCAGTTTCGGGACAGATACCCAAGAGACCCAGTACTTC CASSFGTDTQETQYF
- 14 TRBJ1-5 once TRBV28 TGTGCCAGCAGTTTAGTCAGGCACAATCAGCCCCAGCATTTT CASSLVRHNQPQHF
TRBD2 13 TRBJ2-7 few TRBV6-2/TRBV6-3 TGTGCCAGCAGGCCGGGACTAGCGATGGAGCAGTACTTC CASRPGLAMEQYF
- 15 TRBJ2-7 few TRBV19 TGTGCCAGTAGTATTGGGACTCATACCCAATACGAGCAGTACTTC CASSIGTHTQYEQYF
TRBD1 15 TRBJ1-2 - TRBV14 TGTGCCAGCAGCACCCGACAGGGGTCGAGCTATGGCTACACCTTC CASSTRQGSSYGYTF
TRBD1 14 TRBJ2-7 - TRBV7-9 TGTGCCAGCAACGGACAGGGGGACTCCTACGAGCAGTACTTC CASNGQGDSYEQYF